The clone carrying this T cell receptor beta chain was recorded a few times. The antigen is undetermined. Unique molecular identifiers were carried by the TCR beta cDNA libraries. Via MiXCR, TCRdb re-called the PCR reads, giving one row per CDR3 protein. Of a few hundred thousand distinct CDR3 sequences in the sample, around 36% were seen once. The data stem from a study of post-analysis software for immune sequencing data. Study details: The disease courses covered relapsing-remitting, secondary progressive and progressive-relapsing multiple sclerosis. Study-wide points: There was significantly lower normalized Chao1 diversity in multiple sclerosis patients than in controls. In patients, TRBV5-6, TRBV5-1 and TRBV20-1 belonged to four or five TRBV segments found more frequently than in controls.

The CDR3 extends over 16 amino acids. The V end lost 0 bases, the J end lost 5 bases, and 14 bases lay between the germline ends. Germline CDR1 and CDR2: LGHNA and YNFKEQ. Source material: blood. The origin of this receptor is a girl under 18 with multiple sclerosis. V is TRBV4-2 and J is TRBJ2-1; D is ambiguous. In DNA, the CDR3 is TGTGCCAGCAGCCAAGATGGCTCCCGATCCGACAATGAGCAGTTCTTC. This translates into CASSQDGSRSDNEQFF.